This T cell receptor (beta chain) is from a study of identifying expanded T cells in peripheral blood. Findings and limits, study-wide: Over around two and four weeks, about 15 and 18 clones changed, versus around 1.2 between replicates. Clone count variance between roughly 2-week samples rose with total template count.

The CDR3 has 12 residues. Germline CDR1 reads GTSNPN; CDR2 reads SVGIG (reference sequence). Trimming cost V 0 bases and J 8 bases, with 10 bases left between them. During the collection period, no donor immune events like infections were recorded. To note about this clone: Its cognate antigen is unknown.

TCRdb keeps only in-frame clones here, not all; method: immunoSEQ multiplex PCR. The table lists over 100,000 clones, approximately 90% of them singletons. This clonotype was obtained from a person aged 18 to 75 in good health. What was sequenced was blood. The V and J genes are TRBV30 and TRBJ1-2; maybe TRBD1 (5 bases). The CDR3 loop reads CAWSVAPGGYTF. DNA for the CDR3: TGTGCCTGGAGTGTAGCCCCAGGGGGCTACACCTTC.